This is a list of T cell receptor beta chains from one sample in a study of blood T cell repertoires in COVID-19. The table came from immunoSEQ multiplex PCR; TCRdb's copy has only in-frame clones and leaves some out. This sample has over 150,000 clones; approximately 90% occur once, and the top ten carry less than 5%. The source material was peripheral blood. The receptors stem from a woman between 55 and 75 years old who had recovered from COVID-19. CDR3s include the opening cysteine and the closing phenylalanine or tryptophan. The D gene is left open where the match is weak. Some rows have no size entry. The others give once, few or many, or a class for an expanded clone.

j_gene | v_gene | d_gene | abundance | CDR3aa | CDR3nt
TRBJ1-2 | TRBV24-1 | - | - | CATSGPQKGFAYGYTF | TGTGCCACCAGTGGGCCCCAAAAGGGGTTTGCCTATGGCTACACCTTC
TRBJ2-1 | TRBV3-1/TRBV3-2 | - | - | CASSHQWGGLSYNEQFF | TGTGCCAGCAGCCACCAATGGGGGGGCCTCTCCTACAATGAGCAGTTCTTC
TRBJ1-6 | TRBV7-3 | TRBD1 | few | CASSAQQGDNSPLHF | TGTGCCAGCAGCGCCCAACAGGGGGATAATTCACCCCTCCACTTT
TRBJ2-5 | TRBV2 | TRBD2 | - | CASSLWSGGGQETQYF | TGTGCCAGCAGCCTCTGGAGCGGGGGGGGACAAGAGACCCAGTACTTC
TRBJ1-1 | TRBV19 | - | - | CASNYGGGHTEAFF | TGTGCCAGTAATTATGGGGGGGGCCACACTGAAGCTTTCTTT
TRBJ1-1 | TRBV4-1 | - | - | CASSQGRGSMNTEAFF | TGCGCCAGCAGCCAAGGGCGGGGTTCCATGAACACTGAAGCTTTCTTT
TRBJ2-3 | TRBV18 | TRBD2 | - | CASSVTSVLGDTQYF | TGTGCCAGCTCAGTTACTAGCGTACTGGGAGATACGCAGTATTTT
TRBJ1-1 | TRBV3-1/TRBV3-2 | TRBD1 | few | CASSQGSDRGTEAFF | TGTGCCAGCAGCCAAGGTTCGGACAGGGGAACTGAAGCTTTCTTT
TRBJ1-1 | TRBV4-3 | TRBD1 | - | CASSHISGTGSEAFF | TGCGCCAGCAGCCATATATCCGGGACAGGCTCTGAAGCTTTCTTT
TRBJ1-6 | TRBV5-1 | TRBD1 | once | CASTRTGAENSPLHF | TGCGCCAGCACCAGGACAGGGGCGGAAAATTCACCCCTCCACTTT
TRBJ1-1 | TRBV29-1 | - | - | CSARREHSEAFF | TGCAGCGCACGTCGGGAACACTCTGAAGCTTTCTTT
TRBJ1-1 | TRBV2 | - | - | CASLQGVNTEAFF | TGTGCCAGCTTACAGGGCGTAAACACTGAAGCTTTCTTT
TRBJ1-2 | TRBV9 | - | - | CASSVTGSLGYGYTF | TGTGCCAGCAGCGTTACAGGTAGCTTGGGCTATGGCTACACCTTC
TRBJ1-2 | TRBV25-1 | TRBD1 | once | CASSSRGRWYGYTF | TGTGCCAGCAGCTCGAGGGGGCGGTGGTATGGCTACACCTTC
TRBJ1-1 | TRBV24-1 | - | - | CATSDPSGGDTEAFF | TGTGCCACCAGTGACCCCAGCGGGGGAGACACTGAAGCTTTCTTT
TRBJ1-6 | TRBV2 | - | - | CASSERQGRNSPLHF | TGTGCCAGCAGTGAAAGGCAGGGCCGAAATTCACCCCTCCACTTT
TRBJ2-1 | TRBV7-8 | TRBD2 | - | CASSRRGGGNEQFF | TGTGCCAGCAGCAGAAGGGGCGGGGGGAATGAGCAGTTCTTC
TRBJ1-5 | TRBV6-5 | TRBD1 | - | CASRRTGEQGQPQHF | TGTGCCAGCAGGCGCACAGGGGAACAGGGTCAGCCCCAGCATTTT